One and the same sample provided the 27 T cell receptor beta chains below, sequenced in a study of cytomegalovirus exposure and HLA in healthy donors. With 60 Vbeta and 13 Jbeta primers, the PCR was carried out. Sequencing was performed with immunoSEQ multiplex PCR; in TCRdb, only in-frame clones are kept and a portion is missing. Seen here are a few hundred thousand clones, roughly 89% observed once, and the top ten hold around 1%. Material for sequencing was PBMCs. Receptor source: a young woman in good health and CMV-seronegative.

The gene calls are TRBV29-1 and TRBJ2-7; D gene uncertain. The germline CDR1 and CDR2 sequences are SQVTM and ANQGSEA. Trimming cost V 2 bases and J 4 bases, with 9 bases left between them. The CDR3 spans 12 residues. In nucleotides, the CDR3 is TGCAGCGTTGAATCGAACAGTTACGAGCAGTACTTC. Translation gives CSVESNSYEQYF.

J is TRBJ2-7 and V is TRBV10-2, with 7 bases that match TRBD1. This CDR3 region has 15 residues. V shed 3 bases and J 2 bases; nucleotides not matched to a gene: 7. Germline V CDR1 and CDR2: WSHSY, SAAADI. This CDR3 reads CASSDDRVLAYEQYF. DNA for the CDR3: TGCGCCAGCAGTGATGACAGGGTCCTAGCCTACGAGCAGTACTTC.

A few counts support this clone. The chain employs TRBV7-8 and TRBJ2-5; 10 nucleotides align to TRBD2. Losses at the gene ends were 5 bases for V and 4 bases for J; bases not matched to a gene: 7. This CDR3 is 15 amino acids long. The germline CDR1 and CDR2 sequences are SGHVS and FQNEAQ. CDR3 in amino acids: CASSQSGGVAETQYF. The CDR3 nucleotides read TGTGCCAGCAGCCAGAGCGGGGGGGTCGCAGAGACCCAGTACTTC.

The genes are TRBV12-5 and TRBJ2-7, with TRBD1 identical over 8 bases. Trimming cost V 6 bases and J 5 bases; bases outside gene matches: 3. Germline V CDR1 and CDR2: LGHNT, FRNRAP. This CDR3 has 12 amino acids. CDR3 residues: CASGTGADEQYF. DNA of the CDR3: TGTGCTAGTGGGACAGGGGCCGACGAGCAGTACTTC. The entire variable domain, with the rest obtained from reference TRBV12-5 and TRBJ2-7, is as follows: DARVTQTPRHKVTEMGQEVTMRCQPILGHNTVFWYRQTMMQGLELLAYFRNRAPLDDSGMPKDRFSAEMPDATLATLKIQPSEPRDSAVYFCASGTGADEQYFGPGTRLTVT.

The chain uses TRBV4-2 and TRBJ2-7; no reliable D call. The germline V and J ends were trimmed by 1 base and 6 bases, with 4 bases remaining between them. The germline V gene has CDR1 LGHNA and CDR2 YNFKEQ. The CDR3 has 11 amino acids. CDR3: CASSQAVEQYF. The CDR3 region has the DNA TGTGCCAGCAGCCAAGCTGTCGAGCAGTACTTC.

The chain joins TRBV19 to TRBJ2-1; unclear D gene. Trimming left V 7 bases short and J 5 bases short, with 15 bases between. The CDR3 spans 14 residues. Germline assignment: CDR1 LNHDA and CDR2 SQIVND (reference sequence). For the CDR3, the DNA is TGTGCCAGTAAAGCATCGTCGGTTCACAATGAGCAGTTCTTC. Protein: CASKASSVHNEQFF.

This chain connects TRBV5-4 to TRBJ2-5; 9 bases fit TRBD2. This CDR3 spans 15 amino acids. The V gene end was trimmed by 4 bases and the J gene end by 4 bases; junction bases not matched to a gene: 8. Germline V lookup: CDR1 SGHNT, CDR2 YYREEE (reference sequence). CDR3 sequence reads: CASSDLAGVRETQYF. The CDR3 DNA sequence: TGTGCCAGCAGCGATTTAGCGGGGGTGAGAGAGACCCAGTACTTC.

This clone was detected only a few times. CDR3 residues: CASSRAIGGGLEKLFF. Here the CDR3 DNA reads TGTGCCAGCAGTAGGGCCATTGGAGGGGGCTTGGAAAAACTGTTTTTT. The V gene is TRBV9, the J gene TRBJ1-4; 7 nucleotides line up with TRBD1. CDR1 is SGDLS, CDR2 YYNGEE, per germline. The trim removed 5 bases at V and 8 bases at J, leaving 15 bases unmatched. This CDR3 spans 16 amino acids. The full variable domain, its missing parts supplied by reference TRBV9 and TRBJ1-4, is DSGVTQTPKHLITATGQRVTLRCSPRSGDLSVYWYQQSLDQGLQFLIQYYNGEERAKGNILERFSAQQFPDLHSELNLSSLELGDSALYFCASSRAIGGGLEKLFFGSGTQLSVL.

V usage is TRBV10-1 and J usage is TRBJ2-4; 9 nucleotides align to TRBD2. This CDR3 contains 18 residues. The V segment lost 10 bases and the J segment 3 bases; nucleotides outside the gene matches: 19. Germline assignment: CDR1 WNHNN and CDR2 SYGVQD (reference sequence). The CDR3: CAILTGLADRVGKNIQYF. The CDR3 DNA follows: TGCGCCATCCTAACGGGACTAGCCGACCGAGTGGGCAAAAACATTCAGTACTTC.

The chain combines TRBV5-6 with TRBJ2-7; D not certain. There are 12 residues in the CDR3. Germline lookup yields CDR1 SGHDT and CDR2 YYEEEE. Trimming removed 0 bases at V and 4 bases at J, with 5 bases between. The CDR3 DNA sequence: TGTGCCAGCAGCTTGGGGCAGTACGAGCAGTACTTC. Translating it yields CASSLGQYEQYF.

This clone appeared a few times. The chain joins TRBV2 to TRBJ1-2, with D possibly TRBD1 on 5 matching bases. The germline V gene encodes CDR1 SNHLY and CDR2 FYNNEI. V was trimmed by 3 bases and J by 4 bases, leaving 12 bases between them. The CDR3 runs 14 residues. The CDR3 bases are TGTGCCAGCAGTGATTTCAGGGTTGGCTATGGCTACACCTTC. Translated, it gives CASSDFRVGYGYTF.

The chain joins TRBV5-6 to TRBJ1-1; 10 bases line up with TRBD1. This CDR3 comprises 15 residues. With V trimmed by 5 bases and J by 4 bases, 8 bases remained unmatched. Per the germline V gene, CDR1 is SGHDT and CDR2 is YYEEEE. CDR3 DNA: TGTGCCAGCAGATTAGACAGGGGGCGCGGCACTGAAGCTTTCTTT. This gives the protein CASRLDRGRGTEAFF.

The chain recombines TRBV7-9 with TRBJ2-1, with D maybe TRBD2 (5 bases). Germline V gene data show CDR1 as SEHNR and CDR2 as FQNEAQ (reference sequence). Trimming stripped 5 bases from V and 10 bases from J, with 9 bases between. The CDR3 is 11 residues long. The CDR3 region has the DNA TGTGCCAGCAGCCCGGGATACGAGCAGTTCTTC. Encoded protein: CASSPGYEQFF.

The V gene is TRBV7-9, the J gene TRBJ2-7; perhaps TRBD1 as D (5 bases). The CDR3 loop spans 16 amino acids. The ends were cut back, 3 bases at V and 0 bases at J, with 15 bases in the middle. Germline CDR1 and CDR2: SEHNR and FQNEAQ (reference sequence). CDR3 residues: CASSLVGASSSYEQYF. CDR3 sequence (DNA): TGTGCCAGCAGCTTGGTAGGGGCCAGTAGCTCCTACGAGCAGTACTTC.

The V call is TRBV4-1, the J call TRBJ2-1; D call uncertain. Trimming shortened V by 2 bases and J by 2 bases, and 10 bases separated the two germline ends. CDR3 length: 15 residues. The V gene's germline CDR1 is MGHRA and CDR2 YSYEKL. The CDR3 DNA sequence: TGCGCCAGCAGCCAATTCGGCCAGGCCTACAATGAGCAGTTCTTC. As protein: CASSQFGQAYNEQFF.

The chain employs TRBV6-5 and TRBJ2-1; 11 bases map to TRBD2. Germline CDR1 and CDR2: MNHEY and SVGAGI. The CDR3 loop spans 15 amino acids. With V trimmed by 6 bases and J by 3 bases, 4 bases remained unmatched. As DNA, the CDR3 is TGTGCCAGCAGCTCTCTAGCGGGGGGCTACAATGAGCAGTTCTTC. Amino acid sequence: CASSSLAGGYNEQFF.

In this sample, this clone turned up once. The V call is TRBV5-1, the J call TRBJ2-5, with 9 bases that match TRBD2. The J call is doubtful: the DNA matches TRBJ2-7 better. This CDR3 has 15 amino acids. CDR1 is SGHRS and CDR2 is YFSETQ in the germline V gene. The CDR3 reads CASSLASGTRYEQYF. CDR3 bases: TGCGCCAGCAGCTTGGCTAGCGGGACTCGCTACGAGCAGTACTTC.

Only one count was recorded for this clone. V and J are TRBV29-1 and TRBJ2-3, with 9 bases identical to TRBD1. The ends lost 6 bases at V and 2 bases at J; junction bases unmatched: 3. This CDR3 is built from 13 residues. Per the germline V gene, CDR1 is SQVTM and CDR2 is ANQGSEA. In DNA, the CDR3 is TGCAGCGTCGGGACAGGGCCCACAGATACGCAGTATTTT. Its protein is CSVGTGPTDTQYF.

The chain joins TRBV6-1 to TRBJ2-5; 7 nucleotides agree with TRBD1. V was clipped by 7 bases and J by 3 bases; unmatched bases: 11. This CDR3 is 15 amino acids long. Per the germline V gene, CDR1 is MNHNS and CDR2 is SASEGT. The CDR3 sequence: CASNRPGTEKETQYF. The CDR3 region has the DNA TGTGCCAGCAACCGGCCCGGGACAGAGAAAGAGACCCAGTACTTC.

The CDR3 loop reads CASSLSGGGTDTQYF. The CDR3 nucleotides read TGCGCCAGCAGCTTAAGCGGGGGGGGCACAGATACGCAGTATTTT. The gene calls are TRBV5-1 and TRBJ2-3, with TRBD2 matching 10 bases. CDR1 is SGHRS, CDR2 YFSETQ, per germline. Losses at the gene ends were 2 bases for V and 1 base for J; bases not matched to a gene: 1. The length of the CDR3 is 15 residues.

This sequence joins TRBV6-1 and TRBJ2-5, with TRBD2 matching over 11 bases. The CDR3 is 15 amino acids. CDR1 and CDR2 (germline): MNHNS, SASEGT. V lost 7 bases, J lost 0 bases, and 4 bases stayed unmatched. Written as DNA, the CDR3 is TGTGCCAGCACGCCACTAGCGGGGGACCAAGAGACCCAGTACTTC. Its protein product is CASTPLAGDQETQYF.

This clone was observed a handful of times. The chain uses TRBV27 and TRBJ1-5, with D perhaps matching TRBD1 (6 bases). CDR1 and CDR2 from the germline V gene are MNHEY and SMNVEV (reference sequence). The CDR3 extends over 14 amino acids. V was shortened by 5 bases and J by 7 bases, with 15 bases between the two germline ends. The CDR3 DNA reads as TGTGCCAGCAGTCGGGGGGCAGGGGACCAGCCCCAGCATTTT. Protein sequence: CASSRGAGDQPQHF.

V is TRBV11-2 and J is TRBJ1-5; D call uncertain. CDR3 length: 15 residues. Germline V CDR1 and CDR2: SGHAT, FQNNGV. V lost 1 base, J lost 4 bases, and 11 bases lay in between. The DNA for the CDR3 is TGTGCCAGCAGCTTAGGATCCGGAGGAAATCAGCCCCAGCATTTT. This sequence encodes CASSLGSGGNQPQHF.

This chain links TRBV9 with TRBJ2-3; 12 positions agree with TRBD2. Unmatched junction bases numbered 9, after V lost 10 bases and J lost 6 bases. The germline CDR1 and CDR2 sequences are SGDLS and YYNGEE. There are 14 residues in the CDR3. The CDR3 here is CAGSSGGAYDTQYF. CDR3 nucleotides: TGTGCCGGGTCTAGCGGGGGGGCATACGATACGCAGTATTTT.

This clone came up a few times. The CDR3 here is CASSLAGPKDNEQFF. Written as DNA, the CDR3 is TGTGCCAGCAGCTTGGCTGGGCCAAAAGACAATGAGCAGTTCTTC. The chain carries TRBV5-5 and TRBJ2-1; D is unclear. Germline loops: CDR1 SGHKS, CDR2 YYEKEE (reference sequence). V lost 0 bases and J 5 bases, leaving 12 bases between the germline ends. The CDR3 is 15 residues long.

This clone appeared once. The chain couples TRBV15 to TRBJ2-7; perhaps TRBD1 as D (7 bases). Germline V CDR1 and CDR2: LNHNV, YYDKDF (reference sequence). V lost 4 bases to trimming and J lost 6 bases, with 19 bases between them. The CDR3 covers 15 residues. Here the CDR3 DNA reads TGTGCCACCAGCACTGGGCAGGGGGGAAGGAGCGAGCAGTACTTC. The encoded protein is CATSTGQGGRSEQYF.

V usage is TRBV7-2 and J usage is TRBJ1-2; D is uncertain. Germline V gene data show CDR1 as SGHTA and CDR2 as FQGNSA. V lost 0 bases, J lost 2 bases, and 10 bases lay in between. The CDR3 sequence is 15 residues long. In nucleotides, the CDR3 is TGTGCCAGCAGCTTAGCGCCCGGGTTGAACTATGGCTACACCTTC. Translating it yields CASSLAPGLNYGYTF. Drawing the rest from reference TRBV7-2 and TRBJ1-2, the complete variable domain is GAGVSQSPSNKVTEKGKDVELRCDPISGHTALYWYRQSLGQGLEFLIYFQGNSAPDKSGLPSDRFSAERTGGSVSTLTIQRTQQEDSAVYLCASSLAPGLNYGYTFGSGTRLTVV.